This T cell receptor beta chain was captured in a study of T cells expressing NK-cell markers. TCRdb reanalyzed the 5' RACE reads and collapses them to one entry per CDR3 protein, without DNA. The repertoire table contains 350,000 to 400,000 distinct CDR3 sequences. The germline gives CDR1 SGHTA, CDR2 FQGNSA. CDR3 length equals 17 residues. The sequenced sample consisted of blood T cells: a sorted CD56 or NKG2C T cell subset, CD4+ or CD8+ T cells, or bulk PBMC T cells (not recorded which). The receptor was isolated from a woman in her fifties or sixties in good health. The J gene is TRBJ2-3, the V gene TRBV7-2; TCRdb proposes TRBD2, but this gene call is untestable without DNA. Here the CDR3 reads CASSFPPSGFGTDTQYF.